This T cell receptor (beta chain) appears in the sequencing data of a study of control samples from healthy donors and cancer patients. Repertoires were generated with immunoSEQ multiplex PCR, while TCRdb's copy carries only in-frame clones and drops some. The data show about 12,000 clones, with less than 95% seen just once and 25% to 30% held by the top ten. Germline V gene sequence: CDR1 MDHEN, CDR2 SYDVKM. V dropped 6 bases and J dropped 6 bases, with 11 bases sitting between them. This CDR3 spans 13 amino acids. The gene calls are TRBV28 and TRBJ2-2, with a possible D match to TRBD1 (5 bases). This sequence originates from a man in his 70s with head and neck cancer. Sequenced sample: PBMCs. The CDR3 reads CASRTGLPGELFF. CDR3 nucleotide sequence: TGTGCCAGCAGAACAGGTTTGCCCGGGGAGCTGTTTTTT. Based on the CDR3 plus reference TRBV28 and TRBJ2-2, the full variable domain is DVKVTQSSRYLVKRTGEKVFLECVQDMDHENMFWYRQDPGLGLRLIYFSYDVKMKEKGDIPEGYSVSREKKERFSLILESASTNQTSMYLCASRTGLPGELFFGEGSRLTVL.